The clone carrying this TCR beta chain was seen only a few times. The source of the sample is a study of blood T cell repertoires in COVID-19. Study-level background: COVID-19 samples collected from the United States, Italy and Spain covered acute and convalescent phases.

V lost 4 bases, J lost 5 bases, and 17 bases lay in between. Germline-derived CDR1 and CDR2 are LGHNA and YNFKEQ. This CDR3 region has 15 residues. Source study methods: It was from reference gene primer amplification that nucleated cell counts were estimated. Repertoires were generated with immunoSEQ multiplex PCR, while TCRdb's copy carries only in-frame clones and drops some. Clonal size and the V and J genes are those of that table, whereas D and trimming came from the DNA. The sample lists around 230,000 clones, about 87% occurring once. This TCR came from a woman in her thirties or forties with acute COVID-19. Sample: PBMCs or T cells enriched from blood (not recorded which). The chain combines TRBV4-2 with TRBJ1-2; perhaps TRBD1 as D (6 bases). CDR3 nucleotide sequence: TGTGCCAGCAGCCTCTTCAGTGGGGGCGGGTATGGCTACACCTTC. It yields the protein CASSLFSGGGYGYTF.